This entry lists 21 T cell receptor beta chains sequenced from one sample in a study of blood T cell repertoires in COVID-19. Repertoires were generated with immunoSEQ multiplex PCR, while TCRdb's copy carries only in-frame clones and drops some. The sample has around 170,000 clones, 74% seen once. Specimen: peripheral blood. All receptors derive from a woman older than 75 with acute or convalescent COVID-19.

The chain carries TRBV5-8 and TRBJ2-7; 8 nucleotides agree with TRBD1. Germline V lookup: CDR1 SGHTS, CDR2 YDEGEE. The CDR3 consists of 16 residues. J gave up 3 bases and V 3 bases, and 11 bases lay outside the gene matches. The CDR3 loop is CASSSRPGQADYEQYF. CDR3 in DNA: TGTGCCAGCAGCTCCCGTCCGGGACAGGCTGACTACGAGCAGTACTTC.

This sequence joins TRBV6-5 and TRBJ2-1, with D maybe TRBD2 (6 bases). V was pared by 0 bases and J by 6 bases, with 12 bases between. Germline V CDR1 and CDR2: MNHEY, SVGAGI. The CDR3 has 15 residues. The CDR3 sequence: CASSYSGEVGNEQFF. CDR3 nucleotides: TGTGCCAGCAGTTACTCGGGGGAGGTAGGCAATGAGCAGTTCTTC.

The J gene is TRBJ2-7, the V gene TRBV27; D perhaps matches TRBD2 (5 bases). The CDR3 is 14 residues long. The germline V gene has CDR1 MNHEY and CDR2 SMNVEV (reference sequence). The ends were cut back, 6 bases at V and 2 bases at J, with 14 bases in the middle. The CDR3, as DNA: TGTGCCAGCAGACCCGGGGATGCGCCCTACGAGCAGTACTTC. Amino acids: CASRPGDAPYEQYF.

CDR3 residues: CATSDITGGTDTQYF. CDR3 bases: TGTGCCACCAGTGATATTACAGGGGGCACAGATACGCAGTATTTT. The genes are TRBV24-1 and TRBJ2-3, with 7 bases that match TRBD1. V was pared by 3 bases and J by 1 base, with 3 bases of the junction left unmatched. The germline gives CDR1 KGHDR, CDR2 SFDVKD. CDR3 length equals 15 residues.

V usage is TRBV6-2 or TRBV6-3 and J usage is TRBJ2-2, with 13 positions matching TRBD2. Germline trimming cut 6 bases from V and 5 bases from J; bases unmatched to any gene: 15. Germline loops: CDR1 MNHEY, CDR2 SVGEGT. The CDR3 covers 19 residues. CDR3 coding DNA: TGTGCCAGCAGCCCCTTACTAGCGGGAGGGGTGCGTCGGACCGGGGAGCTGTTTTTT. It codes for CASSPLLAGGVRRTGELFF.

This clone showed up many times. The rearrangement uses TRBV12-3 or TRBV12-4 and TRBJ1-1; D is perhaps TRBD1 (5 bases). Trimming removed 3 bases at V and 1 base at J, with 6 bases between. The CDR3 covers 13 residues. CDR3 sequence reads: CASSFTGNTEAFF. For the CDR3, the DNA is TGTGCCAGCAGTTTTACAGGGAACACTGAAGCTTTCTTT.

The chain couples TRBV5-6 to TRBJ2-5; a weak D match, TRBD1 (5 bases). The V and J ends lost 3 bases and 0 bases respectively, with 21 bases between them. The germline V gene encodes CDR1 SGHDT and CDR2 YYEEEE. The CDR3 is 18 residues long. The CDR3 loop reads CASSSLTANKGYQETQYF. The CDR3 coding sequence is TGTGCCAGCAGCTCGCTGACAGCGAACAAGGGGTACCAAGAGACCCAGTACTTC.

The chain has TRBV2 and TRBJ1-6; D remains unclear. The ends were cut back, 7 bases at V and 0 bases at J, with 7 bases in the middle. Germline CDR1 and CDR2: SNHLY and FYNNEI. This CDR3 spans 14 amino acids. As DNA, the CDR3 is TGTGCCAGCATCCCCAGCTCCTATAATTCACCCCTCCACTTT. Protein: CASIPSSYNSPLHF.

This clone was detected only once. The chain employs TRBV28 and TRBJ2-7; TRBD1 matches at 8 bases. V was clipped by 6 bases and J by 2 bases; unmatched bases: 3. CDR1 is MDHEN, CDR2 SYDVKM, per germline. The CDR3 loop spans 13 amino acids. In DNA, the CDR3 is TGTGCCAGCAGACCGACAGGGGCCTACGAGCAGTACTTC. Encoded protein: CASRPTGAYEQYF. The complete variable domain, with remaining parts taken from reference TRBV28 and TRBJ2-7, reads DVKVTQSSRYLVKRTGEKVFLECVQDMDHENMFWYRQDPGLGLRLIYFSYDVKMKEKGDIPEGYSVSREKKERFSLILESASTNQTSMYLCASRPTGAYEQYFGPGTRLTVT.

The chain combines TRBV16 with TRBJ2-7, with 8 positions matching TRBD1. Germline V gene data show CDR1 as KGHSY and CDR2 as FQNENV. V lost 0 bases to trimming and J lost 6 bases; unmatched junction nucleotides: 1. This CDR3 spans 13 amino acids. CDR3 residues: CASSQSGTGEQYF. The DNA of the CDR3 is TGTGCCAGCAGCCAATCGGGGACAGGCGAGCAGTACTTC.

The genes are TRBV7-8 and TRBJ2-1; possible D gene TRBD1, 6 bases. Trimming removed 1 base at V and 7 bases at J, with 17 bases between. Germline V gives CDR1 SGHVS, CDR2 FQNEAQ. The CDR3 loop spans 16 amino acids. The CDR3 region is CASSLVITGPRNEQFF. CDR3 in DNA: TGTGCCAGCAGCTTAGTCATCACAGGGCCCCGAAATGAGCAGTTCTTC.

The rearrangement joins TRBV5-4 to TRBJ1-1, with 8 bases matching TRBD1. The junction had 5 bases not matched to a gene; V was cut back by 4 bases and J by 6 bases. Germline lookup yields CDR1 SGHNT and CDR2 YYREEE (reference sequence). This CDR3 region has 13 residues. CDR3 protein: CASSRQGFPEAFF. As DNA, the CDR3 is TGTGCCAGCAGCAGACAGGGGTTCCCTGAAGCTTTCTTT.

This clone was seen only once. V usage is TRBV27 and J usage is TRBJ1-1; D is unresolved. The CDR3 is 13 amino acids. V lost 3 bases and J 3 bases, leaving 8 bases between the germline ends. CDR1 and CDR2 (germline): MNHEY, SMNVEV (reference sequence). For the CDR3, the DNA is TGTGCCAGCAGTTTTCTCGGGGACACTGAAGCTTTCTTT. Its translation: CASSFLGDTEAFF.

The rearrangement uses TRBV11-2 and TRBJ2-2; no clear D gene. The CDR3 is made up of 16 amino acids. With 2 bases removed from V and 6 bases from J, the gap between germline ends came to 16 bases. Germline loops: CDR1 SGHAT, CDR2 FQNNGV. The CDR3 nucleotides read TGTGCCAGCAGCTTAATTTTATGGGCTATCTCCGGGGAGCTGTTTTTT. Encoded protein: CASSLILWAISGELFF.

The chain couples TRBV2 to TRBJ1-5, with TRBD1 matching over 8 bases. Trimming removed 6 bases from V and 9 bases from J; junction bases left unmatched: 10. CDR3 length: 14 residues. In germline, CDR1 is SNHLY, CDR2 FYNNEI. In DNA, the CDR3 is TGTGCCAGCAGGACTGGGACAGGCCTCGGGCCCCAGCATTTT. This gives the protein CASRTGTGLGPQHF.

The genes are TRBV28 and TRBJ2-7, with a tentative D call TRBD1 (6 bases). Germline V CDR1 and CDR2: MDHEN, SYDVKM. With 5 bases removed from V and 0 bases from J, the gap between germline ends came to 14 bases. The CDR3 is 15 amino acids. CDR3 region: CASSDSGDNSYEQYF. The CDR3 DNA reads TGTGCCAGCAGTGACTCCGGGGACAACTCCTACGAGCAGTACTTC.

This chain joins TRBV18 and TRBJ2-7; maybe TRBD1 (5 bases). The CDR3 is 15 residues long. Germline loops: CDR1 KGHSH, CDR2 LQKENI. Between the trimmed V and J ends, which lost 1 base and 5 bases, there was a span of 15 bases. CDR3 sequence: CASSPLSGIRNEQYF. CDR3 nucleotides: TGTGCCAGCTCACCACTTTCAGGGATAAGGAACGAGCAGTACTTC.

The chain's CDR3 is CASSLEADTQYF. The CDR3 bases are TGTGCCAGCAGCCTTGAAGCGGATACGCAGTATTTT. The chain links TRBV5-6 to TRBJ2-3; D uncertain. Germline V gene lookup returns CDR1 SGHDT and CDR2 YYEEEE. The ends were cut back, 4 bases at V and 6 bases at J, with 9 bases in the middle. This CDR3 is built from 12 residues.

V is TRBV2 and J is TRBJ1-1; tentatively, D is TRBD1 (5 bases). V was trimmed by 5 bases and J by 1 base, leaving 14 bases between them. Germline assignment: CDR1 SNHLY and CDR2 FYNNEI. The CDR3 contains 15 residues. This CDR3 is CASSWGRPTNTEAFF. The DNA of the CDR3 is TGTGCCAGCAGTTGGGGCAGGCCCACGAACACTGAAGCTTTCTTT.

The CDR3 reads CASSLQGRDTEAFF. CDR3 DNA: TGTGCCAGCAGTTTACAGGGTAGGGACACTGAAGCTTTCTTT. This rearrangement joins TRBV6-5 to TRBJ1-1; TRBD1 is a possible D gene (6 bases). The germline CDR1 and CDR2 sequences are MNHEY and SVGAGI. The CDR3 length is 14 residues. With 4 bases removed from V and 3 bases from J, the gap between germline ends came to 12 bases.

This rearrangement joins TRBV10-1 to TRBJ1-6, with D possibly matching TRBD1 (5 bases). Trimming stripped 4 bases from V and 11 bases from J, with 12 bases between. The CDR3 spans 13 residues. In germline, CDR1 is WNHNN, CDR2 SYGVQD (reference sequence). The CDR3 nucleotides are TGCGCCAGCAGTGCAGGGATTGTGGCACCCCTCCACTTT. Protein: CASSAGIVAPLHF.